The 27 T cell receptor beta chains below come from one sample, sequenced in a study of T cell responses to AZD1222 COVID-19 vaccine. The data were produced by immunoSEQ multiplex PCR, yet TCRdb's version contains in-frame clones alone and is incomplete. The data show about 150,000 clones, roughly 84% seen once. This sample comprised peripheral blood, obtained on day 0 of AZD1222 vaccination. These receptors were obtained from an adult in good health.

The chain recombines TRBV5-1 with TRBJ1-1, with a possible D match to TRBD1 (5 bases). V was trimmed by 4 bases and J by 7 bases, leaving 11 bases between them. The CDR3 totals 12 residues. The V gene's germline CDR1 is SGHRS and CDR2 YFSETQ. As DNA, the CDR3 is TGCGCCAGCAGCCTTACAGGAGGTGAAGCTTTCTTT. Encoded protein: CASSLTGGEAFF.

This rearrangement joins TRBV3-1 (or the pseudogene TRBV3-2) to TRBJ1-1, with unresolved D. The CDR3 spans 14 residues. The germline CDR1 and CDR2 sequences are LGHDT and YNNKEL (reference sequence). Between the trimmed V and J ends, which lost 5 bases and 1 base, there was a span of 11 bases. In DNA, the CDR3 is TGTGCCAGCAGCGAACGATGGACGAACACTGAAGCTTTCTTT. Protein product: CASSERWTNTEAFF.

This clone was seen only a few times. The rearrangement joins TRBV6-1 to TRBJ2-7; D not certain. Looked up from germline, CDR1 is MNHNS and CDR2 is SASEGT. The CDR3 length is 15 residues. V gave up 0 bases and J gave up 1 base, with 10 bases separating them. The CDR3 reads CASSEAWQGSYEQYF. CDR3 nucleotide sequence: TGTGCCAGCAGTGAAGCATGGCAAGGGTCCTACGAGCAGTACTTC.

The rearrangement links TRBV4-2 to TRBJ1-2; weak D call: TRBD1 (6 bases). This CDR3 spans 15 amino acids. Trimming left V 0 bases short and J 2 bases short, with 10 bases between. CDR1 and CDR2 (germline): LGHNA, YNFKEQ. Here the CDR3 DNA reads TGTGCCAGCAGCCAAGATTATCAGGGGAACTATGGCTACACCTTC. Translating gives CASSQDYQGNYGYTF.

The chain has TRBV5-4 and TRBJ2-6; D uncertain. This CDR3 contains 14 residues. Per germline, CDR1 SGHNT and CDR2 YYREEE (reference sequence). With 2 bases removed from V and 0 bases from J, the gap between germline ends came to 3 bases. The CDR3 bases are TGTGCCAGCAGCTTCTACTCTGGGGCCAACGTCCTGACTTTC. It encodes CASSFYSGANVLTF.

This sequence joins TRBV6-4 and TRBJ1-1; 9 nucleotides align to TRBD1. The CDR3 extends over 14 amino acids. CDR1 is MRHNA and CDR2 is SNTAGT in the germline V gene. With 5 bases clipped from V and 4 bases from J, the junction kept 5 bases outside the gene matches. The CDR3 region has the DNA TGTGCCAGCAGTCGACAGGGGGAGAGCACTGAAGCTTTCTTT. This encodes CASSRQGESTEAFF.

The rearrangement links TRBV5-1 to TRBJ1-1, with TRBD1 identical over 7 bases. The CDR3 length is 15 residues. The V gene's germline CDR1 is SGHRS and CDR2 YFSETQ. With V trimmed by 3 bases and J by 4 bases, 9 bases remained unmatched. The DNA for the CDR3 is TGCGCCAGCAGCTATTTACAGGGGTTGGGCACTGAAGCTTTCTTT. Amino acid sequence: CASSYLQGLGTEAFF.

V is TRBV6-6 and J is TRBJ1-5; 9 bases fit TRBD1. The CDR3 consists of 14 residues. V trimming: 4 bases; J trimming: 4 bases; junction bases outside the gene matches: 2. Germline-derived CDR1 and CDR2 are MNHNY and SVGAGI (reference sequence). As DNA, the CDR3 is TGTGCCAGCAGTTCCGGACAGGGGAATCAGCCCCAGCATTTT. Translation: CASSSGQGNQPQHF.

The chain carries TRBV20-1 and TRBJ2-1; 7 nucleotides agree with TRBD2. Looked up from germline, CDR1 is DFQATT and CDR2 is SNEGSKA (reference sequence). With V trimmed by 3 bases and J by 15 bases, 14 bases remained unmatched. This CDR3 has 13 amino acids. For the CDR3, the DNA is TGCAGTGCTAGTGAGAGGGAGGGAAGGGCCCGGTTCTTC. Translated: CSASEREGRARFF.

This chain uses TRBV2 with TRBJ1-1, with D uncertain. The CDR3 totals 15 residues. Trimming removed 7 bases at V and 6 bases at J, with 21 bases between. Per germline, CDR1 SNHLY and CDR2 FYNNEI. CDR3 coding DNA: TGTGCCAGCATCTTACCCCGTGGGAAGAGGGCTGAAGCTTTCTTT. It is translated as CASILPRGKRAEAFF.

The chain carries TRBV19 and TRBJ1-5; D unclear. CDR1 is LNHDA and CDR2 is SQIVND in the germline V gene (reference sequence). V lost 5 bases, J lost 7 bases, and 12 bases lay in between. The CDR3 has 13 amino acids. CDR3 nucleotide sequence: TGTGCCAGTAGTCTTACCCCCCTCCAGCCCCAGCATTTT. This gives the protein CASSLTPLQPQHF.

The genes are TRBV6-5 and TRBJ1-1; maybe TRBD1 (6 bases). The CDR3 covers 13 residues. Trimming removed 5 bases from V and 6 bases from J, with 13 bases in between. Germline V CDR1 and CDR2: MNHEY, SVGAGI. The CDR3 is CASSTTGGAEAFF. In nucleotides, the CDR3 is TGTGCCAGCAGTACCACGGGGGGCGCTGAAGCTTTCTTT.

This chain uses TRBV5-8 with TRBJ1-6; D gene uncertain. V lost 5 bases and J 7 bases, leaving 10 bases between the germline ends. Germline CDR1 SGHTS, CDR2 YDEGEE. This CDR3 is 13 amino acids long. CDR3 DNA sequence: TGTGCCAGCAGGGGAAATAGAAATTCACCCCTCCACTTT. Translation: CASRGNRNSPLHF.

This clone appeared once. The CDR3: CASSLGAGGPYEQYF. The CDR3 DNA follows: TGTGCCAGCAGCTTAGGGGCGGGGGGCCCCTACGAGCAGTACTTC. The chain couples TRBV7-9 to TRBJ2-7, with 8 bases that match TRBD2. The CDR3 spans 15 residues. V was pared by 1 base and J by 2 bases, with 4 bases of the junction left unmatched. Germline loops: CDR1 SEHNR, CDR2 FQNEAQ (reference sequence).

The J gene is TRBJ1-1, the V gene TRBV28; 7 bases are a match to TRBD1. V gave up 4 bases and J gave up 5 bases; unmatched junction bases: 10. The CDR3 runs to 15 residues. Germline lookup yields CDR1 MDHEN and CDR2 SYDVKM. The CDR3: CASSSPTGLVTEAFF. Here the CDR3 DNA reads TGTGCCAGCAGTTCCCCGACAGGGCTCGTAACTGAAGCTTTCTTT.

V usage is TRBV6-4 and J usage is TRBJ1-2, with 7 bases aligning to TRBD1. The CDR3 totals 14 residues. V lost 4 bases and J lost 3; bases outside the gene matches: 5. Germline CDR1 reads MRHNA; CDR2 reads SNTAGT. The CDR3 sequence is CASSGRGPYYGYTF. Here the CDR3 DNA reads TGTGCCAGCAGTGGAAGGGGGCCCTACTATGGCTACACCTTC.

This clone appeared a single time. The chain couples TRBV6-5 to TRBJ1-4; D is undetermined. The V gene's germline CDR1 is MNHEY and CDR2 SVGAGI. Trimming left V 6 bases short and J 0 bases short, with 11 bases between. This CDR3 has 15 amino acids. The CDR3 reads CASSSGPATNEKLFF. As DNA, the CDR3 is TGTGCCAGCAGCTCCGGGCCCGCAACTAATGAAAAACTGTTTTTT.

V usage is TRBV7-2 and J usage is TRBJ2-2; D gene unclear. In germline, CDR1 is SGHTA, CDR2 FQGNSA. Deletions cut 5 bases from V and 1 base from J, with 8 bases between. The CDR3 sequence is 14 residues long. CDR3 region: CASSLRQNTGELFF. Written as DNA, the CDR3 is TGTGCCAGCAGCCTCAGACAGAACACCGGGGAGCTGTTTTTT.

This rearrangement joins TRBV19 to TRBJ2-7, with D possibly being TRBD2 (6 bases). V lost 5 bases and J lost 2, with 16 bases in between. The germline V gene encodes CDR1 LNHDA and CDR2 SQIVND (reference sequence). CDR3 length: 15 amino acids. The CDR3 is CASSYSLGGTYEQYF. The CDR3 DNA follows: TGTGCCAGTAGTTATTCCCTGGGGGGAACCTACGAGCAGTACTTC.

The chain uses TRBV27 and TRBJ1-5; D is unclear. Trimming cost V 4 bases and J 7 bases, with 17 bases left between them. The length of the CDR3 is 15 residues. Germline CDR1 is MNHEY and CDR2 is SMNVEV (reference sequence). The CDR3 DNA reads as TGTGCCAGCAGTTCCCCGAGCGGGCCGGACCAGCCCCAGCATTTT. This gives the protein CASSSPSGPDQPQHF.

V is TRBV5-6 and J is TRBJ1-4; 7 bases are shared with TRBD1. The CDR3 contains 14 residues. V lost 6 bases and J lost 8; bases outside the gene matches: 10. Germline V gene sequence: CDR1 SGHDT, CDR2 YYEEEE. The CDR3 region is CASNLGGSQEKLFF. CDR3 DNA sequence: TGTGCCAGCAACTTAGGGGGCTCGCAGGAAAAACTGTTTTTT.

V gene TRBV4-1 combines with J gene TRBJ1-4, with D possibly matching TRBD1 (5 bases). The V end was cut by 4 bases, the J end by 8 bases, with 11 bases between. Germline lookup yields CDR1 MGHRA and CDR2 YSYEKL. This CDR3 has 13 amino acids. The CDR3: CASSPQGGEKLFF. CDR3 bases: TGCGCCAGCAGCCCGCAGGGTGGAGAAAAACTGTTTTTT.

This chain links TRBV5-1 with TRBJ2-3; TRBD1 agrees at 7 bases. Germline V gene sequence: CDR1 SGHRS, CDR2 YFSETQ. The CDR3 runs 16 residues. Unmatched junction bases numbered 12, after V lost 5 bases and J lost 3 bases. The CDR3 DNA follows: TGCGCCAGCAGTTACCCGACAGGGAAAAGGACAGATACGCAGTATTTT. As protein: CASSYPTGKRTDTQYF.

V is TRBV3-1 (or the pseudogene TRBV3-2) and J is TRBJ2-7; D ambiguous. Trimming pared 0 bases from V and 4 bases from J, leaving 13 bases between. The CDR3 has 15 residues. CDR1 and CDR2 (germline): LGHDT, YNNKEL (reference sequence). The CDR3 sequence: CASSQDARTQYEQYF. CDR3 bases: TGTGCCAGCAGCCAAGATGCCCGGACCCAGTACGAGCAGTACTTC.

This clone was observed at least ten times. CDR3 nucleotide sequence: TGCAGCGTTGACCGCCATGGGGGCTACACCTTC. It codes for CSVDRHGGYTF. The chain carries TRBV29-1 and TRBJ1-2, with D hard to call. The CDR3 is made up of 11 amino acids. Germline values: CDR1 SQVTM, CDR2 ANQGSEA. The V end lost 3 bases, the J end lost 8 bases, and 10 bases lay between the germline ends.

This chain links TRBV20-1 with TRBJ2-1; D is unclear. The germline gives CDR1 DFQATT, CDR2 SNEGSKA (reference sequence). V was shortened by 4 bases and J by 9 bases, with 7 bases between the two germline ends. CDR3 size: 10 residues. The DNA of the CDR3 is TGCAGTGCTATCAGAGGTGAGCAGTTCTTC. This gives the protein CSAIRGEQFF.

V usage is TRBV7-3 and J usage is TRBJ2-1; TRBD1 aligns across 12 bases. Looked up from germline, CDR1 is SGHTA and CDR2 is FQGTGA. V was clipped by 3 bases and J by 6 bases; unmatched bases: 3. The length of the CDR3 is 15 residues. CDR3 DNA sequence: TGTGCCAGCAGCTTGGGACAGGGGGCGGCCAATGAGCAGTTCTTC. Amino acid sequence: CASSLGQGAANEQFF.